This TCR beta chain was documented in a study of T cell changes during pregnancy in multiple sclerosis. Generated by immunoSEQ multiplex PCR, the TCRdb table keeps only in-frame clones and is missing some. The sample holds over 45,000 clones, 80% to 95% seen once. The clonotype was recovered from a female donor with multiple sclerosis, enrolled in a pregnancy study. Sequences were derived from peripheral blood, sampled in the third trimester of pregnancy.

CDR3 protein: CASSLKGTGPERSEAFF. The CDR3 DNA reads TGTGCCAGCAGCTTAAAGGGGACAGGCCCCGAGAGGTCTGAAGCTTTCTTT. The chain couples TRBV7-3 to TRBJ1-1; TRBD1 aligns across 8 bases. This CDR3 region has 17 residues. V was pared by 1 base and J by 6 bases, with 13 bases of the junction left unmatched. CDR1 SGHTA and CDR2 FQGTGA come from the germline V gene.